This T cell receptor beta chain was documented in a study of glioma-infiltrating T cells. Amplification of TCR alpha and beta CDR3 regions from RNA used iRepertoire nested multiplex PCR. MiXCR, run by TCRdb on the multiplex PCR reads, gives a single entry per CDR3 protein. The data show about 400,000 distinct CDR3 sequences, about two fifths seen once. In this sample, this clonotype turned up a few times. J lost 2 bases, V lost 5 bases, and 10 bases had no gene match. CDR1 and CDR2 from the germline V gene are MDHEN and SYDVKM. The CDR3 spans 17 residues. The sample comprised glioma tissue, nonneoplastic brain tissue, or PBMCs (not recorded which). This receptor was identified in a human donor with low-grade glioma or glioblastoma, undergoing nonglioma brain surgery, or in good health (not recorded which). The chain couples TRBV28 to TRBJ1-5; 9 nucleotides line up with TRBD1. The CDR3 DNA follows: TGTGCCAGCAGTGCCCTCGGGACAGGGTTACGCAATCAGCCCCAGCATTTT. It is translated as CASSALGTGLRNQPQHF.